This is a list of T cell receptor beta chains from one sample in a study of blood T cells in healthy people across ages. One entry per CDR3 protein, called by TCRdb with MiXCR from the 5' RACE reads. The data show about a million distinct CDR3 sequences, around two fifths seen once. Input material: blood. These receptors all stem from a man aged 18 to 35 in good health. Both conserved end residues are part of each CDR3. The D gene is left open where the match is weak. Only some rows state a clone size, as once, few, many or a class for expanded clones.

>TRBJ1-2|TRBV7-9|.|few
CASSLRDPRDGYTF
TGTGCCAGCAGCCTCCGGGACCCCAGAGATGGCTACACCTTC
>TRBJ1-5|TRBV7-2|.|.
CASSPGRYLQPQHF
TGTGCCAGCAGCCCCGGGAGGTATCTTCAGCCCCAGCATTTT
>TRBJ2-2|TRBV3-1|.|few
CASSPSGGLNTGELFF
TGTGCCAGCAGCCCCTCCGGCGGATTGAACACCGGGGAGCTGTTTTTT
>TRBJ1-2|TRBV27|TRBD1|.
CASSDRDAVGYTF
TGTGCCAGCAGTGACAGGGACGCGGTTGGCTACACCTTC
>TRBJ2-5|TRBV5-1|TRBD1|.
CASTPGQVYQETQYF
TGCGCCAGCACCCCGGGACAGGTGTACCAAGAGACCCAGTACTTC
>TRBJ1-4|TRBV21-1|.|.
CASSKIRAGSATNEKLFF
TGTGCCAGCAGCAAAATTCGGGCAGGATCTGCAACTAATGAAAAACTGTTTTTT
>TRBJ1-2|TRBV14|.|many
CASSQGRNYGYTF
TGTGCCAGCAGCCAAGGAAGGAACTATGGCTACACCTTC
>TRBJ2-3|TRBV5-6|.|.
CASTPGIRTDTQYF
TGTGCCAGCACCCCGGGGATTCGCACAGATACGCAGTATTTT
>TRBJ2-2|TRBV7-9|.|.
CASNLRGTGELFF
TGTGCCAGCAACCTAAGAGGGACCGGGGAGCTGTTTTTT
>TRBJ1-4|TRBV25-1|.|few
CASSAPTGKLFF
TGTGCCAGCAGTGCCCCGACCGGAAAACTGTTTTTT
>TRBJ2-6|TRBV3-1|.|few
CASSQLNSGANVLTF
TGTGCCAGCAGCCAACTGAACTCTGGGGCCAACGTCCTGACTTTC
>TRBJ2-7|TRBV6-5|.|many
CASSYSGSSYEQYF
TGTGCCAGCAGTTACTCAGGCAGCTCCTACGAGCAGTACTTC
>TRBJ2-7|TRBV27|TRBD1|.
CASSRTGSGLSYEQYF
TGTGCCAGCAGTCGGACAGGGTCGGGGCTCTCCTACGAGCAGTACTTC
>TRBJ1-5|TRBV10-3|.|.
CAISEGSQGQPQHF
TGTGCCATCAGTGAAGGCAGCCAAGGGCAGCCCCAGCATTTT
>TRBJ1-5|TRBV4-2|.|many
CASSQDGRSNQPQHF
TGTGCCAGCAGCCAAGATGGCAGGAGCAATCAGCCCCAGCATTTT
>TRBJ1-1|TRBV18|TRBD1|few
CASSRGQGARTTEAFF
TGTGCCAGCTCACGGGGACAGGGGGCGAGGACCACTGAAGCTTTCTTT
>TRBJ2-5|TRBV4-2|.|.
CASSHSGRKALETQYF
TGTGCCAGCAGCCACAGCGGACGGAAGGCGTTGGAGACCCAGTACTTC
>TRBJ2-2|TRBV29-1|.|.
CSVEDQGGFTGELFF
TGCAGCGTTGAAGACCAGGGCGGGTTCACCGGGGAGCTGTTTTTT
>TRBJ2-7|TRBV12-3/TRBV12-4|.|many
CASSLTARRDEQYF
TGTGCCAGCAGTTTGACCGCCCGGAGGGACGAGCAGTACTTC
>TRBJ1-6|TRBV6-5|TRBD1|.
CASRRGTEYNSPLHF
TGTGCCAGCAGGAGAGGGACAGAGTATAATTCACCCCTCCACTTT
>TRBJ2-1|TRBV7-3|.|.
CASSLKRDEQFF
TGTGCCAGCAGCTTAAAAAGGGATGAGCAGTTCTTC
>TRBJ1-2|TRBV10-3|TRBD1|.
CAITVDRALGYTF
TGTGCCATCACCGTGGACAGGGCCTTGGGCTACACCTTC
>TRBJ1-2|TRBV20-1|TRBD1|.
CSADSSRDRVNGYTF
TGCAGTGCCGACAGCAGCCGGGACAGGGTTAATGGCTACACCTTC
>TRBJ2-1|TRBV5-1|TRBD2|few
CASSLAGGPEEQFF
TGCGCCAGCAGCTTAGCGGGGGGGCCGGAGGAGCAGTTCTTC
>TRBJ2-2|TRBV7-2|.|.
CASSLVIGELFF
TGTGCCAGCAGCTTAGTTATCGGGGAGCTGTTTTTT
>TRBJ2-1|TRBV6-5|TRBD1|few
CASSYTPPGQGKYEQFF
TGTGCCAGCAGTTACACCCCCCCGGGACAGGGAAAGTATGAGCAGTTCTTC
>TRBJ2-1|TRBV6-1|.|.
CASSDRDVYNEQFF
TGTGCCAGCAGTGACAGGGACGTGTACAATGAGCAGTTCTTC
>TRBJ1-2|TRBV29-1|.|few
CSVGPTDEASNYGYTF
TGCAGCGTTGGGCCTACAGATGAAGCCTCTAACTATGGCTACACCTTC
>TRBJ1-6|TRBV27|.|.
CASSPRFASPLHF
TGTGCCAGCAGTCCACGCTTCGCTTCACCCCTCCACTTT
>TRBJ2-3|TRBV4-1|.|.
CASSQGSSERDTQYF
TGCGCCAGCAGCCAAGGGTCTAGCGAACGTGATACGCAGTATTTT
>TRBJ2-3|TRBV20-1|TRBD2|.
CSARGARGADTQYF
TGCAGTGCTAGAGGTGCGCGGGGGGCAGATACGCAGTATTTT
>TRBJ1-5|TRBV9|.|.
CASSVSGVQPQHF
TGTGCCAGCAGCGTCTCGGGAGTTCAGCCCCAGCATTTT
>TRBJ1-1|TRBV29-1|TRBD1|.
CSVVTGQINTEAFF
TGCAGCGTTGTAACGGGACAGATAAACACTGAAGCTTTCTTT
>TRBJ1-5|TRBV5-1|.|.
CASSPSPGDQPQHF
TGCGCCAGCAGCCCCTCGCCGGGTGATCAGCCCCAGCATTTT
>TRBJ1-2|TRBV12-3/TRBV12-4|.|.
CTSSRAGLNYGYTF
TGTACCAGCAGCCGAGCGGGCCTGAACTATGGCTACACCTTC